This T cell receptor beta chain was documented in a study of CD8+CD57+ T cells in acquired aplastic anemia. Study context: The DNA of sorted CD4+ and CD8+ cells averaged about 3 ug.

The CDR3 is made up of 18 amino acids. Trimming at V came to 0 bases and at J to 4 bases, leaving 8 bases not matched to a gene. Germline V lookup: CDR1 SGHRS, CDR2 YFSETQ. TCR beta VDJ and CDR3 profiles were obtained from a genomic DNA template. TCRdb called the reads again in MiXCR, with one record for every CDR3 protein. The sample records 150,000 to 200,000 distinct CDR3 sequences, approximately 48% being singletons. It was patients with CD8+CD57+ cell expansion by flow cytometry who were chosen for sequencing. The cohort consisted entirely of patients having severe acquired aplastic anemia. The study sampled blood from patients who had received no therapy. At least ten counts were recorded for this clonotype. Its target is unknown. Broader study findings: Overlap between patients and controls comprised some 31 CD8+ CDR3 sequences.

The sequenced material came from sorted CD4+, CD8+, or CD8+CD57+ T cells (not recorded which) from PBMCs. This sequence was found in a human donor with aplastic anemia. The J gene is TRBJ2-5, the V gene TRBV5-1, with TRBD2 matching over 14 bases. For the CDR3, the DNA is TGCGCCAGCAGCTTGGGACTAGCGGGGGGGCCTGGCCGAGAGACCCAGTACTTC. Protein sequence: CASSLGLAGGPGRETQYF.